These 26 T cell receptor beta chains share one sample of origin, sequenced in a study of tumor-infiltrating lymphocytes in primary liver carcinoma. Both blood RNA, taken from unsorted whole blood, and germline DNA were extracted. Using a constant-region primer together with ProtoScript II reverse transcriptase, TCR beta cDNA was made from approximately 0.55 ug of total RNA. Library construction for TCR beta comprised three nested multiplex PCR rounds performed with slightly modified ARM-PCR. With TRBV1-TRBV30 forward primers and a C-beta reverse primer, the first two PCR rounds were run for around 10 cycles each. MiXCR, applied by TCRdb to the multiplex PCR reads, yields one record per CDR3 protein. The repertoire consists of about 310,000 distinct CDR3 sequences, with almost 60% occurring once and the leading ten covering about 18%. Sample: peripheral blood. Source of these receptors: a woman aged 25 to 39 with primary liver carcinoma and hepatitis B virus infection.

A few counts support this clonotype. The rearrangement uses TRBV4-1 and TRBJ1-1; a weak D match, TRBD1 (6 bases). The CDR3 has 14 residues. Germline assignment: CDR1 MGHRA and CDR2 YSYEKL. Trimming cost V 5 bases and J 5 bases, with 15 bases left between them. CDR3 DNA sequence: TGCGCCAGCAGCACAATACAGGGCGGGACTGAAGCTTTCTTT. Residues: CASSTIQGGTEAFF.

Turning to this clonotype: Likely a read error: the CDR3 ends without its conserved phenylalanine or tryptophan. The CDR3: CASSDARGQGNTEAFS. CDR3 sequence (DNA): TGTGCCAGCAGTGATGCTAGGGGGCAAGGGAACACTGAAGCTTTCTCT. The J gene is TRBJ1-1, the V gene TRBV6-1, with TRBD1 matching over 7 bases. Germline loops: CDR1 MNHNS, CDR2 SASEGT. J lost 1 base, V lost 3 bases, and 8 bases had no gene match. This CDR3 comprises 16 residues.

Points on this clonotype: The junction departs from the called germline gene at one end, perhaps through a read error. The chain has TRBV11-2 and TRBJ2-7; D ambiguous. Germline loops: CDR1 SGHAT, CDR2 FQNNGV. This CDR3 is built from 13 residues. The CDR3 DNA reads TGTGCCGGCAGCCCCTCGAATACGGGCGAGCAATACTTC. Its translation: CAGSPSNTGEQYF.

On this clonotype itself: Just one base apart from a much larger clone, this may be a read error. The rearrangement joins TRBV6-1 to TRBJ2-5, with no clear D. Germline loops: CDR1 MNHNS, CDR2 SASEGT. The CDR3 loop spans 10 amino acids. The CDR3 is CVSSGETQYF. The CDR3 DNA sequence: TGTGTCAGCAGTGGGGAGACCCAGTACTTC.

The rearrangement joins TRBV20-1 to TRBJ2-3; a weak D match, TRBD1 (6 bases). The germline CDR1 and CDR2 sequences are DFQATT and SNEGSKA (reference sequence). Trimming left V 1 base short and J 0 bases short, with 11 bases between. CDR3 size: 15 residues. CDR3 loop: CSARVGGFSTDTQYF. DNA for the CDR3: TGCAGTGCTAGAGTAGGGGGATTTAGCACAGATACGCAGTATTTT.

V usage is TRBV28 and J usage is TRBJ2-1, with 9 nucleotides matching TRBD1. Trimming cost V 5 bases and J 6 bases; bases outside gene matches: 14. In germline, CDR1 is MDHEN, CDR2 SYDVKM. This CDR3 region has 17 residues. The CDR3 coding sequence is TGTGCCAGCAGTCCAGAACAGGGGACAGGGAGAATCAATGAGCAGTTCTTC. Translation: CASSPEQGTGRINEQFF. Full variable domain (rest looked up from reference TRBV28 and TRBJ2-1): DVKVTQSSRYLVKRTGEKVFLECVQDMDHENMFWYRQDPGLGLRLIYFSYDVKMKEKGDIPEGYSVSREKKERFSLILESASTNQTSMYLCASSPEQGTGRINEQFFGPGTRLTVL.

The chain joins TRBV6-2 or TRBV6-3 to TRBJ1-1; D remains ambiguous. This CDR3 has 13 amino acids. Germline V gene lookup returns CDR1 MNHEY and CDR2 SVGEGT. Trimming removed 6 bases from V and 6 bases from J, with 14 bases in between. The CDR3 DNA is TGTGCCAGCAGCACCTCCCTATTTTCTGAAGCTTTCTTT. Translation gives CASSTSLFSEAFF.

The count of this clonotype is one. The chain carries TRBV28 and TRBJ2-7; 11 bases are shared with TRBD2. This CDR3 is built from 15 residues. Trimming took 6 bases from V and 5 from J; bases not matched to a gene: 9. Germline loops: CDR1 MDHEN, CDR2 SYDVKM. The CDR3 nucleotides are TGTGCCAGCAGCCCCACTAGCGGGAGAAGAAACGAGCAGTACTTC. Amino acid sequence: CASSPTSGRRNEQYF.

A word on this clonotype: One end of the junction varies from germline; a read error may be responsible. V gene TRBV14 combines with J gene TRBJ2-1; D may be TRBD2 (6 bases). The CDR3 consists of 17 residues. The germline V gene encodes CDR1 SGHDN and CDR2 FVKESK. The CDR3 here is CASSQGAGGPVYDEQFF. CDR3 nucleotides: TGTGCCAGCAGCCAAGGCGCAGGAGGGCCGGTTTACGATGAGCAATTCTTC.

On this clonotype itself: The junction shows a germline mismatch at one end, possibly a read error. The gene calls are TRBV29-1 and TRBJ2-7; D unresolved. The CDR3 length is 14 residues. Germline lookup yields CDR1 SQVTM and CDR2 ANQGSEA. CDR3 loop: CRVEARGFPYEQYF. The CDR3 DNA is TGCAGAGTTGAAGCGCGAGGATTCCCTTACGAGCAGTACTTC.

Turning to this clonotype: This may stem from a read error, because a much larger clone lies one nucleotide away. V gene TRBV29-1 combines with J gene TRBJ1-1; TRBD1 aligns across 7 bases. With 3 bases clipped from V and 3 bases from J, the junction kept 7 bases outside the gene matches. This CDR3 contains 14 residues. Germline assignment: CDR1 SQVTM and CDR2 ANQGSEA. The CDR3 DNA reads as TGCAGCGTTGAGTTTAGGAGGGGGCACACTGAAGCTTTCTTT. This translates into CSVEFRRGHTEAFF.

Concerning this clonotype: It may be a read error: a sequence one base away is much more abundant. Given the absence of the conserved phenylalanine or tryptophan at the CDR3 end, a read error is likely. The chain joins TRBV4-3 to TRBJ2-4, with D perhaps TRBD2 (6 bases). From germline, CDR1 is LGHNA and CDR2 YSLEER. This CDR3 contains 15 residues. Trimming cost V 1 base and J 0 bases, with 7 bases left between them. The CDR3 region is CASSQGGVAKNIQYL. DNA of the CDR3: TGCGCCAGCAGCCAAGGGGGGGTAGCCAAAAACATTCAGTACCTC.

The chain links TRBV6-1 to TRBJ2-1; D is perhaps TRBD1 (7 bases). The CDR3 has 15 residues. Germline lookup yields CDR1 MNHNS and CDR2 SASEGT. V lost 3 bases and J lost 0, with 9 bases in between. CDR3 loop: CASSEQGGSYNEQFF. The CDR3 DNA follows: TGTGCCAGCAGTGAGCAGGGGGGCTCCTACAATGAGCAGTTCTTC.

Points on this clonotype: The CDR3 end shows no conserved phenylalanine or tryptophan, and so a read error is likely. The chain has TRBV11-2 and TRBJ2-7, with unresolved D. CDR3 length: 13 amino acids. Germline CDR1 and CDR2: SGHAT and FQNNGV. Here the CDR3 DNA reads TGTGCCAACAGCTTTACCGCTTCCTACGAGCAGTACCTC. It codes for CANSFTASYEQYL.

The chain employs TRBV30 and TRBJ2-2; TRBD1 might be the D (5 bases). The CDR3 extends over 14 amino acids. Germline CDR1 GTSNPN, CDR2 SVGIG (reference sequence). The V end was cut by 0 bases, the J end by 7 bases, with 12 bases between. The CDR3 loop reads CAWSVARGVGELFF. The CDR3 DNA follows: TGTGCCTGGAGTGTAGCTAGGGGTGTCGGGGAGCTGTTTTTT.

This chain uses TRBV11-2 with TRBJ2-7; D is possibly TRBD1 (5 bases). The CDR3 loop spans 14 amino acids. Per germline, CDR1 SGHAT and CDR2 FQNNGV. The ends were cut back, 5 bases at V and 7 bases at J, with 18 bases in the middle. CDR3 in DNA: TGTGCCAGCAGCCAGACTGTAGACAGTTTAGAGCAGTACTTC. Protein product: CASSQTVDSLEQYF.

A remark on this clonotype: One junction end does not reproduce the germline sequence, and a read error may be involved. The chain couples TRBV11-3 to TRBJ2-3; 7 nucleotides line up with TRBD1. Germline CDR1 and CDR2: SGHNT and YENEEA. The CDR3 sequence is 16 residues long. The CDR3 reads CASSGNRGSAADTKYF. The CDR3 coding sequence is TGTGCCAGCAGCGGCAACAGGGGTAGTGCGGCGGATACGAAGTATTTT.

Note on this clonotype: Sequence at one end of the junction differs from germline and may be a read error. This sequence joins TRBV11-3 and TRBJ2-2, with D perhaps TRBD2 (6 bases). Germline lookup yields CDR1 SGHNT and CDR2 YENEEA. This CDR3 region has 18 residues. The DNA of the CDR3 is TGTGCCAGCCGTGGGGGACCGACCATTTCCAGGAACACCGGGGGGCTGTTTTTT. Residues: CASRGGPTISRNTGGLFF.

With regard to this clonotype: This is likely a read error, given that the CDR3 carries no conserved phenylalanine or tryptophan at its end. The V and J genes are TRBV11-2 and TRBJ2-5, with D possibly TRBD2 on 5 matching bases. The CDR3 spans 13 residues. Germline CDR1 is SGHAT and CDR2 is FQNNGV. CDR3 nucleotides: TGTGCCAGCAGCTTAGTCGTCTGGGAGATCCAGTACTTA. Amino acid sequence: CASSLVVWEIQYL.

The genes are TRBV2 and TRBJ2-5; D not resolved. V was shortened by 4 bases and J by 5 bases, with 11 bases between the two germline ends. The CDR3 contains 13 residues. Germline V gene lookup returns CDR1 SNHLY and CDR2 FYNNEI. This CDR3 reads CASSVRNWETQYF. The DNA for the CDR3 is TGTGCCAGCAGTGTCCGGAACTGGGAGACCCAGTACTTC. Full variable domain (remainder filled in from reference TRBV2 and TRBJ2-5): EPEVTQTPSHQVTQMGQEVILRCVPISNHLYFYWYRQILGQKVEFLVSFYNNEISEKSEIFDDQFSVERPDGSNFTLKIRSTKLEDSAMYFCASSVRNWETQYFGPGTRLLVL.

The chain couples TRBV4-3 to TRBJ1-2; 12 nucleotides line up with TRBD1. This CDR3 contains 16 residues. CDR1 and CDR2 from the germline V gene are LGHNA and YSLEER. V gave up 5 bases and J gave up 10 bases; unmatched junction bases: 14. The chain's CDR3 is CASSEGQGASWFDYTF. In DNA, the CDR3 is TGCGCCAGCAGCGAGGGACAGGGGGCTTCTTGGTTTGACTACACCTTC.

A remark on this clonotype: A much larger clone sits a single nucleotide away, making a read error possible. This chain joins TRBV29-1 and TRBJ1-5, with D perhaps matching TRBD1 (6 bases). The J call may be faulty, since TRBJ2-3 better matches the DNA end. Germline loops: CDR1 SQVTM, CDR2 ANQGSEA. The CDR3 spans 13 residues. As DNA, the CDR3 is TGCAGCGTTGTACTGGGGGCGCTTGGGCCCCAGTATTTT. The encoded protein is CSVVLGALGPQYF.

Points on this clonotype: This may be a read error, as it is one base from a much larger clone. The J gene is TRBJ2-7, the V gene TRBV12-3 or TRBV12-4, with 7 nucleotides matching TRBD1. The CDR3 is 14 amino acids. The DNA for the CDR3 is TGTGCCAGCAGTTTACAGGTCAGGGGGAACGAGCAGTGCTTC. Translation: CASSLQVRGNEQCF.

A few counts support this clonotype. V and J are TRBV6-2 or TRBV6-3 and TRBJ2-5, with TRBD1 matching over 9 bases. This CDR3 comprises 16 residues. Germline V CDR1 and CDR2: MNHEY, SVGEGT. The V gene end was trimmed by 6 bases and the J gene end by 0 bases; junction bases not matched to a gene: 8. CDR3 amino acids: CASRRPGQGNQETQYF. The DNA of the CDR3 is TGTGCCAGCAGGCGACCGGGACAGGGAAACCAAGAGACCCAGTACTTC.

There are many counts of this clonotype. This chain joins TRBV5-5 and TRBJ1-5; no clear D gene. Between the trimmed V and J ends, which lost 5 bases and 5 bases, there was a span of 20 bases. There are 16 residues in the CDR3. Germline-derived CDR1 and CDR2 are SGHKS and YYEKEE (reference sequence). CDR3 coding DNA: TGTGCCAGCAGAGTCGGGCTCGTACAGTCCCATCAGCCCCAGCATTTT. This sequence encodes CASRVGLVQSHQPQHF.

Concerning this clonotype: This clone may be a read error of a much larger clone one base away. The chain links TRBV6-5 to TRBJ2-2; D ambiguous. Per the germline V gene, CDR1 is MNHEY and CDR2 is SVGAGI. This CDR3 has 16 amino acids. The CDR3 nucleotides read TGTGTCAGCCCTCCCCCGAGACCATCCCAATCCGGGGAGCTGTTTTTT. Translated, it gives CVSPPPRPSQSGELFF.